This T cell receptor (beta chain) appears in the sequencing data of a study of T cell repertoires in ileal Crohn's disease. Study-level information: About half received postoperative treatment, around 10 with thiopurines and 15 to 20 anti-TNF. Study-wide results and caveats: Compared with CD4 T cells, sorted CD8 cells carried more expanded clones. Clonal expansions were more frequent in active smokers than non-smokers at surgery.

Included were adult ileal or ileocolonic Crohn's patients indicated for ileocolonic resection. Sequencing used immunoSEQ multiplex PCR; TCRdb keeps in-frame clones, though not all of them. Here the sample spans 6,000 to 8,000 clones, around 85% being singletons. With respect to this clone: Its cognate antigen is unknown.

This TCR derives from an adult with Crohn's disease. What was sequenced was ileal tissue.

DNA of the CDR3: TGTGCCAGCAGTAAAAGGGGGCCCGAAGGTGACTATGGCTACACCTTC. Translating gives CASSKRGPEGDYGYTF. The chain is built from TRBV14 and TRBJ1-2; 7 bases line up with TRBD1. CDR3 length equals 16 residues. With V trimmed by 6 bases and J by 3 bases, 13 bases remained unmatched. The V gene's germline CDR1 is SGHDN and CDR2 FVKESK.